The next 23 T cell receptor beta chains were all read from a single sample in a study of blood T cell repertoires in COVID-19. Generated by immunoSEQ multiplex PCR, the TCRdb table keeps only in-frame clones and is missing some. The data show more than 90,000 clones, roughly 87% seen once. Material for sequencing was peripheral blood. The origin of the receptors is a human donor in a cohort sampled during active COVID-19.

The table lists this clone with a few counts. The rearrangement joins TRBV11-2 to TRBJ2-1; D might be TRBD2 (6 bases). The V and J ends lost 4 bases and 15 bases respectively, with 13 bases between them. In germline, CDR1 is SGHAT, CDR2 FQNNGV. The CDR3 covers 11 residues. The CDR3 loop is CASSSTSNLFF. The CDR3 DNA follows: TGTGCCAGCAGCTCCACTAGCAATCTGTTCTTC. Drawing the rest from reference TRBV11-2 and TRBJ2-1, the complete variable domain is EAGVAQSPRYKIIEKRQSVAFWCNPISGHATLYWYQQILGQGPKLLIQFQNNGVVDDSQLPKDRFSAERLKGVDSTLKIQPAKLEDSAVYLCASSSTSNLFFGPGTRLTVL.

This rearrangement joins TRBV5-1 to TRBJ1-1; D not certain. V lost 4 bases to trimming and J lost 0 bases, with 10 bases between them. The CDR3 runs 14 residues. Germline V lookup: CDR1 SGHRS, CDR2 YFSETQ. The CDR3 region is CASSPQAMNTEAFF. CDR3 DNA: TGCGCCAGCAGCCCCCAGGCGATGAACACTGAAGCTTTCTTT.

The gene calls are TRBV7-3 and TRBJ2-3; D uncertain. The V and J ends lost 1 base and 3 bases respectively, with 5 bases between them. Germline values: CDR1 SGHTA, CDR2 FQGTGA. This CDR3 has 13 residues. CDR3 DNA sequence: TGTGCCAGCAGCTTAAGCAGAACAGATACGCAGTATTTT. Its protein product is CASSLSRTDTQYF.

The chain is built from TRBV6-6 and TRBJ2-7; tentatively, D is TRBD1 (6 bases). V was pared by 6 bases and J by 2 bases, with 14 bases between. The germline V gene encodes CDR1 MNHNY and CDR2 SVGAGI (reference sequence). The CDR3 extends over 14 amino acids. CDR3 region: CASSQQGIPYEQYF. As DNA, the CDR3 is TGTGCCAGCAGCCAACAGGGAATCCCCTACGAGCAGTACTTC.

This clone was seen only once. This rearrangement joins TRBV10-3 to TRBJ2-3, with 12 nucleotides matching TRBD2. The germline V gene encodes CDR1 ENHRY and CDR2 SYGVKD. Unmatched junction bases numbered 2, after V lost 7 bases and J lost 6 bases. The CDR3 length is 13 residues. The CDR3 loop reads CAIKTSGSDTQYF. The CDR3, as DNA: TGTGCCATCAAGACTAGCGGGAGTGATACGCAGTATTTT.

This chain joins TRBV5-1 and TRBJ2-6; maybe TRBD1 (6 bases). CDR1 and CDR2 from the germline V gene are SGHRS and YFSETQ. This CDR3 spans 16 amino acids. V lost 9 bases and J 1 base, leaving 17 bases between the germline ends. CDR3 DNA sequence: TGCGCCACCCAACGGGGCAGGGGATCTGGGGCCAACGTCCTGACTTTC. Encoded protein: CATQRGRGSGANVLTF.

The chain is built from TRBV19 and TRBJ2-6, with D tentatively TRBD2 (6 bases). CDR3 length equals 14 residues. Trimming shortened V by 5 bases and J by 2 bases, and 7 bases separated the two germline ends. Germline loops: CDR1 LNHDA, CDR2 SQIVND (reference sequence). The CDR3 nucleotides are TGTGCCAGTAGTTTAGCGGCTGGGGCCAACGTCCTGACTTTC. Translation: CASSLAAGANVLTF.

The chain links TRBV6-7 to TRBJ2-3, with D possibly matching TRBD2 (6 bases). TRBV6-7 is designated an ORF whose function remains uncertain. Trimming removed 9 bases at V and 5 bases at J, with 18 bases between. The CDR3 is 14 residues long. The CDR3 coding sequence is TGTGCCAGTACACGGGGGAGACGGCAAGATACGCAGTATTTT. Translated: CASTRGRRQDTQYF.

The chain links TRBV6-5 to TRBJ1-2; D unresolved. The ends were cut back, 7 bases at V and 2 bases at J, with 5 bases in the middle. Per the germline V gene, CDR1 is MNHEY and CDR2 is SVGAGI. The CDR3 has 11 residues. Written as DNA, the CDR3 is TGTGCCAGCACCCCAAACTATGGCTACACCTTC. Translating gives CASTPNYGYTF.

CDR3 DNA sequence: TGTGCCAGCAGCCTAATTAGCACAGATACGCAGTATTTT. Encoded protein: CASSLISTDTQYF. The rearrangement joins TRBV3-1 (or the pseudogene TRBV3-2) to TRBJ2-3; D is unclear. The CDR3 extends over 13 amino acids. Deletions cut 4 bases from V and 0 bases from J, with 5 bases between. In germline, CDR1 is LGHDT, CDR2 YNNKEL (reference sequence).

The genes are TRBV24-1 and TRBJ2-7; 11 bases are a match to TRBD1. CDR3 size: 15 residues. J lost 3 bases, V lost 4 bases, and 4 bases had no gene match. CDR1 is KGHDR and CDR2 is SFDVKD in the germline V gene. CDR3 in DNA: TGTGCCACCAGTGAGGGGACAGGGGGAATCTACGAGCAGTACTTC. Translating it yields CATSEGTGGIYEQYF.

The chain is built from TRBV5-6 and TRBJ2-1, with TRBD1 matching 10 bases. The V and J ends lost 7 bases and 6 bases, in that order; junction bases with no gene match: 4. CDR3 size: 13 residues. The V gene's germline CDR1 is SGHDT and CDR2 YYEEEE. This CDR3 is CASDRGLGNEQFF. As DNA, the CDR3 is TGTGCCAGCGACAGGGGGCTTGGCAATGAGCAGTTCTTC.

This clone was seen more than once but under ten times. DNA of the CDR3: TGTGCCAGCAGCTCTAGGACAGCGCCGCGGGAAAAACTGTTTTTT. Its translation is CASSSRTAPREKLFF. The chain has TRBV5-4 and TRBJ1-4; D may be TRBD1 (6 bases). The germline V gene has CDR1 SGHNT and CDR2 YYREEE (reference sequence). The length of the CDR3 is 15 residues. With 3 bases removed from V and 8 bases from J, the gap between germline ends came to 17 bases.

The gene calls are TRBV18 and TRBJ2-1; 9 bases are shared with TRBD2. Trimming at V came to 3 bases and at J to 2 bases, leaving 5 bases not matched to a gene. The CDR3 runs 16 residues. Germline loops: CDR1 KGHSH, CDR2 LQKENI. CDR3 in amino acids: CASSPSGLAPYNEQFF. In nucleotides, the CDR3 is TGTGCCAGCTCACCGTCTGGACTAGCGCCCTACAATGAGCAGTTCTTC. The variable domain in full, with the rest retrieved from reference TRBV18 and TRBJ2-1, is NAGVMQNPRHLVRRRGQEARLRCSPMKGHSHVYWYRQLPEEGLKFMVYLQKENIIDESGMPKERFSAEFPKEGPSILRIQQVVRGDSAAYFCASSPSGLAPYNEQFFGPGTRLTVL.

The chain employs TRBV20-1 and TRBJ2-7; D gene unclear. The CDR3 is made up of 11 amino acids. Trimming removed 2 bases from V and 3 bases from J, with 5 bases in between. Germline CDR1 and CDR2: DFQATT and SNEGSKA (reference sequence). The CDR3 is CSARSSYEQYF. Here the CDR3 DNA reads TGCAGTGCTAGATCGAGCTACGAGCAGTACTTC.

The chain joins TRBV19 to TRBJ1-1, with D perhaps TRBD1 (5 bases). The CDR3 has 14 residues. Per the germline V gene, CDR1 is LNHDA and CDR2 is SQIVND (reference sequence). Deletions cut 2 bases from V and 6 bases from J, with 13 bases between. The CDR3 DNA is TGTGCCAGTAGTATAACGACCGGGGGAGCTGAAGCTTTCTTT. As protein: CASSITTGGAEAFF.

The chain combines TRBV27 with TRBJ2-2; possible D gene TRBD1, 6 bases. The CDR3 runs 15 residues. V gave up 3 bases and J gave up 3 bases, with 11 bases separating them. The germline gives CDR1 MNHEY, CDR2 SMNVEV (reference sequence). The CDR3 nucleotides read TGTGCCAGCAGTTTCTCCAGACAGGACACCGGGGAGCTGTTTTTT. Translating it yields CASSFSRQDTGELFF.

This clone was counted a single time. This chain connects TRBV2 to TRBJ1-4; 7 nucleotides line up with TRBD1. CDR1 and CDR2 from the germline V gene are SNHLY and FYNNEI. The CDR3 length is 13 residues. V shed 8 bases, J shed 12 bases, and the junction held 12 bases outside the gene matches. The CDR3 loop is CASLGQLVEELFF. Here the CDR3 DNA reads TGTGCCAGCCTGGGACAGCTGGTTGAGGAACTGTTTTTT.

Here the CDR3 DNA reads TGTGCCACCAGTGACCCCCGCAGGGCCCAAGAGACCCAGTACTTC. Translating gives CATSDPRRAQETQYF. V is TRBV24-1 and J is TRBJ2-5, with D perhaps matching TRBD1 (5 bases). CDR3 size: 15 residues. The V gene's germline CDR1 is KGHDR and CDR2 SFDVKD. The V end lost 4 bases, the J end lost 1 base, and 12 bases lay between the germline ends.

V gene TRBV7-6 combines with J gene TRBJ2-7, with D maybe TRBD1 (5 bases). Trimming pared 5 bases from V and 0 bases from J, leaving 5 bases between. CDR1 SGHVS and CDR2 FNYEAQ come from the germline V gene. The CDR3 spans 12 residues. Here the CDR3 DNA reads TGTGCCAGCAGCGACAGCTCCTACGAGCAGTACTTC. The encoded protein is CASSDSSYEQYF.

This clone was detected a few times. This chain connects TRBV12-3 or TRBV12-4 to TRBJ2-7; D is uncertain. The CDR3 is made up of 13 amino acids. The V end lost 3 bases, the J end lost 2 bases, and 8 bases lay between the germline ends. The CDR3 spells CASSFSRTYEQYF. As DNA, the CDR3 is TGTGCCAGCAGTTTTTCCAGAACCTACGAGCAGTACTTC.

The genes are TRBV11-3 and TRBJ2-5; no clear D. Germline values: CDR1 SGHNT, CDR2 YENEEA. The CDR3 has 15 amino acids. The V end lost 5 bases, the J end lost 4 bases, and 17 bases lay between the germline ends. CDR3 amino acids: CASSPGTLGSETQYF. For the CDR3, the DNA is TGTGCCAGCAGCCCAGGTACCCTGGGTTCAGAGACCCAGTACTTC.

The J gene is TRBJ2-7, the V gene TRBV28; D not certain. Germline V gene sequence: CDR1 MDHEN, CDR2 SYDVKM. The CDR3 has 14 amino acids. Trimming stripped 3 bases from V and 6 bases from J, with 15 bases between. The CDR3 nucleotides are TGTGCCAGCAGTTTTAGCCCTTTAGTCCCCGAGCAGTACTTC. It translates to CASSFSPLVPEQYF.